Listed here is a single TCR beta chain. No antigen is known for it. HTBI primers from iRepertoire and Arm-PCR of CDR3 regions yielded the TCR beta libraries. TCRdb analysed the multiplex PCR reads with MiXCR anew, one entry per CDR3 protein. The repertoire holds around 360,000 distinct CDR3 sequences, with 16% as singletons. As to time point: newly diagnosed GD, antithyroid drugs for less than 3 months. Scientists built the TCR library using RNA that was extracted from PBMCs. The EDTA tubes were filled with about 9 milliliters of drawn peripheral blood. This CDR3 comprises 14 residues. V lost 7 bases and J 7 bases, leaving 17 bases between the germline ends. Germline values: CDR1 SGDLS, CDR2 YYNGEE. The sample belongs to a study of regulatory T cells in long-lasting Graves disease. As for the study in general: Under 3 months of antithyroid drugs had been taken by newly diagnosed Graves' patients. Study-wide results and caveats: Thyroid tissue went unexamined; only peripheral blood was analyzed.

The sample was also reused in another study, on T cells in Graves' hyperthyroidism and ophthalmopathy. This second study says: HTBI primers drove first-round RT-PCR of the TCR CDR3.

The receptor was derived from a woman in her late teens or twenties with Graves disease. Sequenced here: peripheral blood mononuclear cells (PBMCs), sampled at new diagnosis, from a patient treated with antithyroid drugs. V gene TRBV9 combines with J gene TRBJ2-2; possibly TRBD2 for D (6 bases). The CDR3 spells CASEEAGGSGELFF. CDR3 DNA sequence: TGTGCCAGCGAGGAGGCCGGGGGTAGCGGGGAGCTGTTTTTT.